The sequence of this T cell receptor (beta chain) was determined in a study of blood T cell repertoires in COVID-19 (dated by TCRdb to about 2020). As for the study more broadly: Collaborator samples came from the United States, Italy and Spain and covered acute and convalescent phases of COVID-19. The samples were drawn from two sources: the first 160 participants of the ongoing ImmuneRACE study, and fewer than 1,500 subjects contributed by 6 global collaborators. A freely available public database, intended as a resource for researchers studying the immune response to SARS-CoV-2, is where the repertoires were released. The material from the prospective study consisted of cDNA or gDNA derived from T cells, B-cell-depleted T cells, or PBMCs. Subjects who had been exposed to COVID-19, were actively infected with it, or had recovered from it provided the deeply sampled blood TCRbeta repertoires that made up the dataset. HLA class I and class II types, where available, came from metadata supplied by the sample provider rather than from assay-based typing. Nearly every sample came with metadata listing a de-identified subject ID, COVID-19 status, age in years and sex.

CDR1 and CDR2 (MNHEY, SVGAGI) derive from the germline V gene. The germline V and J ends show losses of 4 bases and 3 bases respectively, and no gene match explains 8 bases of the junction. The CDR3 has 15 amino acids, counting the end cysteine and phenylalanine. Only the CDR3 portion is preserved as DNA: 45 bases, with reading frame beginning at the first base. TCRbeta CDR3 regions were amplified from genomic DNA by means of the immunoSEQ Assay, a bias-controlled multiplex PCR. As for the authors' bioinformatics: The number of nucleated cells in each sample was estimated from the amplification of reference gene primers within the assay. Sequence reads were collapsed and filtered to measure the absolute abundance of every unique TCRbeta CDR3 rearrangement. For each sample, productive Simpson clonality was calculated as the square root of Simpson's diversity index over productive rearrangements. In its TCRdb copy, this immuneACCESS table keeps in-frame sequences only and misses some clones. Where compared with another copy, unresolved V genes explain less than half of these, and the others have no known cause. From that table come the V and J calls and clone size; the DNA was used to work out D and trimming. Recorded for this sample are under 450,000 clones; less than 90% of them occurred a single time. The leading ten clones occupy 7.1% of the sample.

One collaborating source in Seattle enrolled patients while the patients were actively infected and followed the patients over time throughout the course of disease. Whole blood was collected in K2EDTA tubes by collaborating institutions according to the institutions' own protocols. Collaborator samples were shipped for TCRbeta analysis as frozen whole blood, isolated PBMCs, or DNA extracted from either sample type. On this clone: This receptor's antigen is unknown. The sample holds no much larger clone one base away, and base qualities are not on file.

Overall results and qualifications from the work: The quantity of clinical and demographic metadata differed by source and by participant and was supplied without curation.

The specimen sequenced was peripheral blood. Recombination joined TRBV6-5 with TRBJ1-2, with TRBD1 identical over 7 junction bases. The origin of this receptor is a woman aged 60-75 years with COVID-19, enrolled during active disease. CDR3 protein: CASSSIGQDDYGYTF. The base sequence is TGTGCCAGCAGTTCCATCGGACAGGACGACTATGGCTACACCTTC.